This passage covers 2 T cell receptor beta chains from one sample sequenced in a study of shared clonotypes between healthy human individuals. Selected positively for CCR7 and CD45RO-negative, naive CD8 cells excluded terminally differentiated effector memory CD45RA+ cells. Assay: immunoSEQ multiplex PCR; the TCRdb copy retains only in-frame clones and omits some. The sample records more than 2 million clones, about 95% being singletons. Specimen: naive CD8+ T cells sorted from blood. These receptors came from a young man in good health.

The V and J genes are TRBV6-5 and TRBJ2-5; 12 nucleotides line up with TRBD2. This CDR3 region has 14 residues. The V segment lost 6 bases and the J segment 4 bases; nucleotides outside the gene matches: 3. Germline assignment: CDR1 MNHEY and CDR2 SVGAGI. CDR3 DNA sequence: TGTGCCAGCAGCCTACTAGCGGGGGGAGAGACCCAGTACTTC. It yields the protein CASSLLAGGETQYF.

CDR3 amino acids: CASSPGSVAYEQYF. The CDR3 DNA reads as TGTGCCAGCTCACCAGGGTCGGTGGCCTACGAGCAGTACTTC. This chain links TRBV18 with TRBJ2-7, with D uncertain. V was pared by 2 bases and J by 2 bases, with 10 bases between. CDR1 and CDR2 from the germline V gene are KGHSH and LQKENI. The CDR3 consists of 14 residues.